This entry describes one TCR beta chain. The antigen is undetermined. Other nucleotide sequences in the sample specify the same CDR3. The source of the sample is a study of shared clonotypes between healthy human individuals. Trimming cost V 3 bases and J 3 bases, with 5 bases left between them. The CDR3 runs to 12 residues. Germline-derived CDR1 and CDR2 are MDHEN and SYDVKM. General study findings and limits: Non-shared clonotypes displayed generation probabilities falling below those of clonotypes present in all four donors. Sampling was confined to blood; repertoires within tissues likely differ.

Sequencing was performed with immunoSEQ multiplex PCR; in TCRdb, only in-frame clones are kept and a portion is missing. The repertoire holds fewer than 1.4 million clones, about four fifths seen once, with roughly 0.57% in the top ten. Donors, healthy HIV-negative adults, lacked recent acute infections or vaccinations. All participating donors were Caucasian adults from Nashville, Tennessee. This chain connects TRBV28 to TRBJ1-2; D ambiguous. The sample was memory CD4+ T cells from PBMCs. As to subset: CD45RA-negative fraction. The sequence came from a man in his late teens or twenties in good health. Some clones in this sample may be carry-over from other donors' samples. The CDR3 here is CASSLRDYGYTF. As DNA, the CDR3 is TGTGCCAGCAGTTTGAGAGACTATGGCTACACCTTC.